Included here is one T cell receptor (beta chain) sequence, with context. V lost 3 bases and J 4 bases, leaving 15 bases between the germline ends. Germline values: CDR1 LNHDA, CDR2 SQIVND (reference sequence). The CDR3 is 15 residues long. These data are taken from a study of OX40 agonist ivuxolimab in advanced cancers. This table comes from immunoSEQ multiplex PCR, and its TCRdb copy is limited to in-frame clones, with some not included. Of roughly 70,000 clones in the sample, 85% to 95% were seen once. This TCR was recovered from an adult with an advanced solid tumor such as melanoma, head and neck, liver or kidney cancer. This material consisted of CD4+ or CD8+ T cells sorted from blood, taken in a trial of the OX40 agonist ivuxolimab. This rearrangement joins TRBV19 to TRBJ1-2; no clear D gene. The CDR3 reads CASSIDLQPLYGYTF. In nucleotides, the CDR3 is TGTGCCAGTAGTATCGACCTCCAGCCTCTCTATGGCTACACCTTC.